This T cell receptor beta chain was profiled in a study of T cell responses to AZD1222 COVID-19 vaccine. Germline V gene data show CDR1 as MGHDK and CDR2 as SYGVNS. V shed 3 bases and J 7 bases; nucleotides not matched to a gene: 7. CDR3 length equals 15 residues. Profiling relied on immunoSEQ multiplex PCR, and the TCRdb table lists in-frame clones only, not all of them. The data show about 160,000 clones, 88% seen once. This specimen was peripheral blood, taken on day 0 of AZD1222 vaccination. The sequence was obtained from an adult in good health. The chain uses TRBV25-1 and TRBJ2-2, with TRBD1 matching over 8 bases. The CDR3 protein is CASSEPRGLDGELFF. The CDR3 DNA follows: TGTGCCAGCAGTGAGCCCAGGGGGCTCGACGGGGAGCTGTTTTTT.